A single sample is the source of the 18 T cell receptor beta chains below, sequenced in a study of T cell repertoires in cytomegalovirus infection. These receptors' targets are unknown. A single record per CDR3 protein comes from TCRdb applying MiXCR to the reads. The repertoire has nearly 700,000 distinct CDR3 sequences, around a third of them found once; the top ten carry about 20%. Sequencing was performed on cultured PBMCs, taken from culture after CMV antigen stimulation. The receptors stem from a human donor in good health (CMV status not recorded). Some clones in this sample may be carry-over from other donors' samples.

This sequence joins TRBV12-3 or TRBV12-4 and TRBJ2-5; a possible D gene is TRBD2 (6 bases). This CDR3 has 14 amino acids. V gave up 4 bases and J gave up 5 bases, with 14 bases separating them. The CDR3 nucleotides read TGTGCCAGCAGTTCGGGGGTGTTCTTGGAGACCCAGTACTTC. Translation: CASSSGVFLETQYF.

This clonotype was seen ten or more times. The rearrangement uses TRBV12-3 or TRBV12-4 and TRBJ2-7; 8 nucleotides match TRBD1. V was clipped by 6 bases and J by 2 bases; unmatched bases: 3. The CDR3 sequence is 13 residues long. The CDR3 is CASRPTGAYEQYF. In nucleotides, the CDR3 is TGTGCCAGCAGACCGACAGGGGCCTACGAGCAGTACTTC.

A few counts support this clonotype. The chain links TRBV7-6 to TRBJ2-5; 7 bases are a match to TRBD1. The CDR3 length is 15 residues. V lost 5 bases, J lost 0 bases, and 6 bases stayed unmatched. Germline V gene lookup returns CDR1 SGHVS and CDR2 FNYEAQ. CDR3 loop: CASSTGTAYQETQYF. CDR3 DNA sequence: TGTGCCAGCAGCACCGGGACAGCATACCAAGAGACCCAGTACTTC.

The J gene is TRBJ2-5, the V gene TRBV27, with 10 bases aligning to TRBD1. CDR3 length: 14 residues. With V trimmed by 4 bases and J by 6 bases, 5 bases remained unmatched. The germline CDR1 and CDR2 sequences are MNHEY and SMNVEV (reference sequence). In DNA form, the CDR3 reads TGTGCCAGCAGTTCCGGGACAGGGGCGAAGACCCAGTACTTC. Protein: CASSSGTGAKTQYF.

The chain recombines TRBV7-9 with TRBJ1-6; D is unclear. The germline gives CDR1 SEHNR, CDR2 FQNEAQ (reference sequence). The CDR3 is 13 amino acids. The germline V and J ends were trimmed by 2 bases and 6 bases, with 5 bases remaining between them. The CDR3 loop reads CASSLFPNSPLHF. CDR3 DNA: TGTGCCAGCAGCTTATTTCCTAATTCACCCCTCCACTTT.

The chain carries TRBV30 and TRBJ2-3, with D hard to call. The length of the CDR3 is 14 residues. The germline V gene has CDR1 GTSNPN and CDR2 SVGIG (reference sequence). Trimming pared 1 base from V and 2 bases from J, leaving 10 bases between. The CDR3 bases are TGTGCCTGGAGTGCGGGTGGGTCCACAGATACGCAGTATTTT. It encodes CAWSAGGSTDTQYF.

The chain combines TRBV19 with TRBJ2-5, with D possibly being TRBD2 (5 bases). Germline V CDR1 and CDR2: LNHDA, SQIVND (reference sequence). This CDR3 spans 15 amino acids. V was pared by 6 bases and J by 7 bases, with 21 bases between. Here the CDR3 reads CASRPGKRGGGTQYF. CDR3 in DNA: TGTGCCAGTAGGCCCGGGAAAAGAGGCGGCGGGACCCAGTACTTC.

This clonotype was detected only a few times. The chain links TRBV19 to TRBJ2-3, with TRBD2 matching 7 bases. With 4 bases clipped from V and 0 bases from J, the junction kept 1 base outside the gene matches. CDR3 length: 14 residues. Germline V gene data show CDR1 as LNHDA and CDR2 as SQIVND (reference sequence). CDR3 nucleotides: TGTGCCAGTAGTACTAGCGGAAGCACAGATACGCAGTATTTT. Translated: CASSTSGSTDTQYF.

This clonotype was seen a handful of times. This chain connects TRBV7-2 to TRBJ2-7; the D gene is possibly TRBD1 (6 bases). CDR3 length equals 18 residues. Germline V gene lookup returns CDR1 SGHTA and CDR2 FQGNSA. Trimming pared 4 bases from V and 4 bases from J, leaving 26 bases between. Here the CDR3 DNA reads TGTGCCAGCAGCTCAGGTCCCAGTTGGGGGCGCCAATATTACGAGCAGTACTTC. It is translated as CASSSGPSWGRQYYEQYF.

This chain connects TRBV6-1 to TRBJ2-3, with 9 bases aligning to TRBD2. Germline V lookup: CDR1 MNHNS, CDR2 SASEGT. With 0 bases clipped from V and 4 bases from J, the junction kept 5 bases outside the gene matches. The CDR3 runs to 16 residues. The CDR3 DNA follows: TGTGCCAGCAGTGAAGCGGCTAGCGGGGATCCAGATACGCAGTATTTT. It translates to CASSEAASGDPDTQYF.

This chain links TRBV29-1 with TRBJ2-1; no reliable D call. Germline V gene data show CDR1 as SQVTM and CDR2 as ANQGSEA. Trimming left V 4 bases short and J 0 bases short, with 13 bases between. There are 15 residues in the CDR3. CDR3 sequence: CSVVMSSSSYNEQFF. The CDR3, as DNA: TGCAGCGTTGTGATGTCTTCGAGCTCCTACAATGAGCAGTTCTTC.

V usage is TRBV7-2 and J usage is TRBJ2-7; 7 bases align to TRBD1. CDR1 and CDR2 (germline): SGHTA, FQGNSA. The CDR3 is 15 residues long. Trimming removed 1 base from V and 4 bases from J; junction bases left unmatched: 7. The CDR3 nucleotides read TGTGCCAGCAGCTTAGGGGACAGCGCCGGGTACGAGCAGTACTTC. Translating gives CASSLGDSAGYEQYF.

The CDR3 sequence: CATSRAGSTDTQYF. The CDR3 coding sequence is TGTGCCACCAGCAGGGCAGGGAGCACAGATACGCAGTATTTT. The chain uses TRBV15 and TRBJ2-3, with D tentatively TRBD1 (5 bases). The CDR3 covers 14 residues. Germline V CDR1 and CDR2: LNHNV, YYDKDF (reference sequence). The V and J ends lost 3 bases and 0 bases respectively, with 7 bases between them. Variable domain in full (rest from reference TRBV15 and TRBJ2-3): DAMVIQNPRYQVTQFGKPVTLSCSQTLNHNVMYWYQQKSSQAPKLLFHYYDKDFNNEADTPDNFQSRRPNTSFCFLDIRSPGLGDTAMYLCATSRAGSTDTQYFGPGTRLTVL.

As for this clonotype: A read error may produce the germline difference seen at one junction end. This chain joins TRBV4-2 and TRBJ2-3; 12 bases are shared with TRBD1. The CDR3 has 18 residues. In germline, CDR1 is LGHNA, CDR2 YNFKEQ. The DNA of the CDR3 is TGTGCCAACAGCTCCCGGGACAGGGGGCCGGCCCCCTTTGATACGCAGTATTTT. Its protein is CANSSRDRGPAPFDTQYF.

This clonotype was seen ten or more times. The rearrangement joins TRBV7-6 to TRBJ2-1; D unclear. Trimming took off 1 base at V and 10 bases at J, with 14 bases between the two ends. CDR3 length equals 14 residues. CDR1 SGHVS and CDR2 FNYEAQ come from the germline V gene. CDR3 bases: TGTGCCAGCAGCTTAGTGGGTGTAGGAAACGAGCAGTTCTTC. Its protein product is CASSLVGVGNEQFF.

The chain has TRBV6-8 and TRBJ1-2, with no clear D. V lost 5 bases and J 5 bases, leaving 12 bases between the germline ends. Germline values: CDR1 MNHGY, CDR2 SAAAGT. The CDR3 has 13 amino acids. CDR3 loop: CASSAESGYGYTF. In DNA form, the CDR3 reads TGTGCCAGCAGTGCAGAAAGCGGGTATGGCTACACCTTC.

This clonotype was detected only a few times. The chain couples TRBV7-9 to TRBJ2-7; possibly TRBD1 for D (6 bases). CDR1 SEHNR and CDR2 FQNEAQ come from the germline V gene (reference sequence). The CDR3 loop spans 12 amino acids. Deletions cut 4 bases from V and 7 bases from J, with 11 bases between. CDR3 nucleotide sequence: TGTGCCAGCAGCTCGGACAGCCTGGAGCAGTACTTC. It encodes CASSSDSLEQYF.

This clonotype was counted at least ten times. The chain joins TRBV7-2 to TRBJ2-3; 13 bases match TRBD2. Per the germline V gene, CDR1 is SGHTA and CDR2 is FQGNSA. This CDR3 region has 15 residues. Trimming removed 5 bases from V and 6 bases from J; junction bases left unmatched: 5. The CDR3 DNA sequence: TGTGCCAGCAGCATTGGACTAGCGGGAGCGGATACGCAGTATTTT. As protein: CASSIGLAGADTQYF.